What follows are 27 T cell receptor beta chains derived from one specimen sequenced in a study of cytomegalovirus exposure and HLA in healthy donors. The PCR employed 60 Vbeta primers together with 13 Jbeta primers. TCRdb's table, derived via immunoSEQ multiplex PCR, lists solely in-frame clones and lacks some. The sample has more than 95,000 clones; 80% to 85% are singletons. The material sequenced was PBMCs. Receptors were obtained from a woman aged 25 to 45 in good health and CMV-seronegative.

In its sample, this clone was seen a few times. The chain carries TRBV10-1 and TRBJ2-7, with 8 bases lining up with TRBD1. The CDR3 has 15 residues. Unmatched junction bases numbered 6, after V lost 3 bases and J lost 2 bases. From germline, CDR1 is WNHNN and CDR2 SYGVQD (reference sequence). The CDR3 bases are TGCGCCAGCAGTGAATCGACAGGGGATCCCTACGAGCAGTACTTC. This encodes CASSESTGDPYEQYF.

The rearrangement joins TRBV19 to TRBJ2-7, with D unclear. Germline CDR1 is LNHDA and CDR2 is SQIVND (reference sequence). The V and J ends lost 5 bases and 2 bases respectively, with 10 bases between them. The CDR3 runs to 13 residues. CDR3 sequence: CASSSSITYEQYF. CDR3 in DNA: TGTGCCAGTAGTTCCAGTATTACCTACGAGCAGTACTTC.

CDR3 sequence reads: CACKGASQGNSPLHF. In nucleotides, the CDR3 is TGTGCCTGTAAAGGAGCGTCGCAGGGGAATTCACCCCTCCACTTT. The chain recombines TRBV30 with TRBJ1-6; tentative D call: TRBD1 (6 bases). This CDR3 is built from 15 residues. V was pared by 6 bases and J by 7 bases, with 19 bases between. CDR1 is GTSNPN, CDR2 SVGIG, per germline (reference sequence).

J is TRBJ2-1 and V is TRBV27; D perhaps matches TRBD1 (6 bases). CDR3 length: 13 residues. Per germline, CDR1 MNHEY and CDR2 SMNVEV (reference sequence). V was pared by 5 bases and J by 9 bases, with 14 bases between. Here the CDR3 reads CASSVTGQREQFF. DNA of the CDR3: TGTGCCAGCAGTGTCACAGGGCAGCGTGAGCAGTTCTTC.

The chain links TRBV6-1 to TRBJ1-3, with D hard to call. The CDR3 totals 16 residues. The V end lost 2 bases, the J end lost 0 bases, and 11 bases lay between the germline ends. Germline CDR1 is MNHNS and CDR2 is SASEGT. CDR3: CASSESSFYSGNTIYF. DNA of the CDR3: TGTGCCAGCAGTGAATCATCATTCTACTCTGGAAACACCATATATTTT.

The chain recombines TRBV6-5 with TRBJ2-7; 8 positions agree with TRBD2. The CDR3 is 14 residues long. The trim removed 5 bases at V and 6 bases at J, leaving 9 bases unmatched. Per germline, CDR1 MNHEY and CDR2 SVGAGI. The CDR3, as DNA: TGTGCCAGCAGTATTCCGGGACTAGACCGCGAGCAGTACTTC. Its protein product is CASSIPGLDREQYF.

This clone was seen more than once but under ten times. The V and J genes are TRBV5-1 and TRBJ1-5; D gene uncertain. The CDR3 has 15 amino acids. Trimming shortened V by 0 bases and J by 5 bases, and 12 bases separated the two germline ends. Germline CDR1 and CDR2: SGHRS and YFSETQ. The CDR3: CASSLGGKGDQPQHF. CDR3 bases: TGCGCCAGCAGCTTGGGGGGAAAGGGAGATCAGCCCCAGCATTTT.

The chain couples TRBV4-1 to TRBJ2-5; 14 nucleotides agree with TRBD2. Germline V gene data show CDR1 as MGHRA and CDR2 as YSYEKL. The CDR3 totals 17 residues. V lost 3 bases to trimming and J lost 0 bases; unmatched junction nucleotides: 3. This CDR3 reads CASSQGLAGVNQETQYF. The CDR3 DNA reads TGCGCCAGCAGCCAGGGACTAGCGGGGGTGAACCAAGAGACCCAGTACTTC.

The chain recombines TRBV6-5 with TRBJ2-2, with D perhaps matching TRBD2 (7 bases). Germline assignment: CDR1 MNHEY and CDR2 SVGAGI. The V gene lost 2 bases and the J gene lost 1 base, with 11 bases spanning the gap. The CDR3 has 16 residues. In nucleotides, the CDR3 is TGTGCCAGCAGTTACGGCGGGGGCTGGAACACCGGGGAGCTGTTTTTT. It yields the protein CASSYGGGWNTGELFF.

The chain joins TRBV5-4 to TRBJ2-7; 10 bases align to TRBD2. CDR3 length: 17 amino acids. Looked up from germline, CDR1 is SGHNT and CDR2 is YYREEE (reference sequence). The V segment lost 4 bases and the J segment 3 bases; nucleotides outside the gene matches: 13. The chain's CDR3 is CASSPGTQLAGSYEQYF. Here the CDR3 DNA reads TGTGCCAGCAGCCCGGGGACCCAACTAGCGGGAAGCTACGAGCAGTACTTC.

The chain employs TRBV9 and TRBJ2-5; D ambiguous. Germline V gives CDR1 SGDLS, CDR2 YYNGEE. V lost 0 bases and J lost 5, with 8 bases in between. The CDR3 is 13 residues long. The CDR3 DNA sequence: TGTGCCAGCAGCGTAGATGTCGTGGAGACCCAGTACTTC. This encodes CASSVDVVETQYF. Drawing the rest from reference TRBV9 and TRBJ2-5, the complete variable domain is DSGVTQTPKHLITATGQRVTLRCSPRSGDLSVYWYQQSLDQGLQFLIQYYNGEERAKGNILERFSAQQFPDLHSELNLSSLELGDSALYFCASSVDVVETQYFGPGTRLLVL.

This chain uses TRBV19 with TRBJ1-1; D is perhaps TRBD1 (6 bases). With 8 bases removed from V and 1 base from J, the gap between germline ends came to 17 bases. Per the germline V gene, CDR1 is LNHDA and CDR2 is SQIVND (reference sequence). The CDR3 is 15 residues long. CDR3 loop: CASRPMGGGNTEAFF. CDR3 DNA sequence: TGTGCCAGTCGCCCCATGGGAGGGGGGAACACTGAAGCTTTCTTT.

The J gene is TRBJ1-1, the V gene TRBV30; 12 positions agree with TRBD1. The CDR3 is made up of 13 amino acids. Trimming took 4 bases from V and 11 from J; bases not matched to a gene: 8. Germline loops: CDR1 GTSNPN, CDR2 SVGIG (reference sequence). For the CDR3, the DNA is TGTGCCTGGACTCCGGGACAGGGGGCTCGGGCTTTCTTT. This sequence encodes CAWTPGQGARAFF. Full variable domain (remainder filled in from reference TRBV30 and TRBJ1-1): SQTIHQWPATLVQPVGSPLSLECTVEGTSNPNLYWYRQAAGRGLQLLFYSVGIGQISSEVPQNLSASRPQDRQFILSSKKLLLSDSGFYLCAWTPGQGARAFFGQGTRLTVV.

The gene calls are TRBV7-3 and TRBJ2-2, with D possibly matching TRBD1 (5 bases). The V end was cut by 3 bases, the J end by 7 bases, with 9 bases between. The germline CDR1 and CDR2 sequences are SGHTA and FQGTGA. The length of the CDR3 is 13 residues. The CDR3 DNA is TGTGCCAGCAGCTTTGGACAAAGCGGGGAGCTGTTTTTT. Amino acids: CASSFGQSGELFF.

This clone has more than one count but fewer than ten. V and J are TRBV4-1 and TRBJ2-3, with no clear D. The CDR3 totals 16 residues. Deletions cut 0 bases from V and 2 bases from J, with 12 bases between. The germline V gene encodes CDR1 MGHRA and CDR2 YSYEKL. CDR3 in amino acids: CASSQDTGRPTDTQYF. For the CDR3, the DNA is TGCGCCAGCAGCCAAGATACTGGCAGGCCCACAGATACGCAGTATTTT.

The CDR3 sequence is CASSSIAEAFF. The CDR3 DNA sequence: TGTGCCAGCAGTTCAATAGCTGAAGCTTTCTTT. This chain links TRBV6-5 with TRBJ1-1; D remains unclear. V lost 4 bases and J lost 6, with 6 bases in between. The germline gives CDR1 MNHEY, CDR2 SVGAGI. The CDR3 is 11 amino acids.

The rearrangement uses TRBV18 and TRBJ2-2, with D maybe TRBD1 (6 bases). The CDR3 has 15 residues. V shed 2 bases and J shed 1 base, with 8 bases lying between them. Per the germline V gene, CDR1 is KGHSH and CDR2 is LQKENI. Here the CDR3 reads CASSPEGQNTGELFF. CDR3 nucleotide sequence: TGTGCCAGCTCACCAGAGGGACAGAACACCGGGGAGCTGTTTTTT.

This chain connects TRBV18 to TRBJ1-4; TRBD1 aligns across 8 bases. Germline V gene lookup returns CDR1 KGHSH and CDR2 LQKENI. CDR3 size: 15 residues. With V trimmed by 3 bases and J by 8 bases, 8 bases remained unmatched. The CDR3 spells CASSPSDRGGEKLFF. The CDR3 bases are TGTGCCAGCTCACCCTCTGACAGGGGTGGCGAAAAACTGTTTTTT.

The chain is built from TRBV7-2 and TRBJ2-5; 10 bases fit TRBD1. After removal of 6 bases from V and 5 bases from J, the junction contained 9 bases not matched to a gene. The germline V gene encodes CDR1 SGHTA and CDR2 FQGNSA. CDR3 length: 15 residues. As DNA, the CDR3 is TGTGCCAGCAGTTGGGGACAGGGGAGGATGGAGACCCAGTACTTC. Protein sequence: CASSWGQGRMETQYF.

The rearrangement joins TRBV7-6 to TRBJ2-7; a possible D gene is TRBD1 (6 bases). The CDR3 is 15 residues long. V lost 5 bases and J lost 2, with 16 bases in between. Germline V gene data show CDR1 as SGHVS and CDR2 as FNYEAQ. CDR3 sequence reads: CASSPSGQLTYEQYF. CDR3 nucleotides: TGTGCCAGCAGCCCCAGCGGACAGTTAACCTACGAGCAGTACTTC.

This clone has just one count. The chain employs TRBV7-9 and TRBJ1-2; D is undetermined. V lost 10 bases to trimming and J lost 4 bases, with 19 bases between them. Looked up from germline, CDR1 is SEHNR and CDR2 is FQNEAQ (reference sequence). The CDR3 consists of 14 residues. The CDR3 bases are TGTGCCACCGTACGGACTCCCGAGGTCTATGGCTACACCTTC. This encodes CATVRTPEVYGYTF.

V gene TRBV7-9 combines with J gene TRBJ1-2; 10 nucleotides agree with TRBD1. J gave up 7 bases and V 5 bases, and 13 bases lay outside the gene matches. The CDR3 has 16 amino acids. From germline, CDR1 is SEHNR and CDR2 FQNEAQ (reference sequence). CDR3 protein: CASSPYETGGRSGYTF. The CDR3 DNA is TGTGCCAGCAGCCCATACGAGACAGGGGGCCGAAGTGGCTACACCTTC.

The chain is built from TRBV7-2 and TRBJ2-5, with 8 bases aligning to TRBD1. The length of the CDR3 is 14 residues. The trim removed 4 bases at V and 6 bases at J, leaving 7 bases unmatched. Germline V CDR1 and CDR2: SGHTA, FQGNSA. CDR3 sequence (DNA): TGTGCCAGCAGCTCCACAGGGGGTGCGAAGACCCAGTACTTC. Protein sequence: CASSSTGGAKTQYF.

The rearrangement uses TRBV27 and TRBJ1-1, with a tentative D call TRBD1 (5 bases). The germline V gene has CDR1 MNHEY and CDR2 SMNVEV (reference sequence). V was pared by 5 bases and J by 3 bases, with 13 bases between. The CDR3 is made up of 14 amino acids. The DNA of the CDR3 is TGTGCCAGCAGTATTGCGGGGGTGTACACTGAAGCTTTCTTT. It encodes CASSIAGVYTEAFF.

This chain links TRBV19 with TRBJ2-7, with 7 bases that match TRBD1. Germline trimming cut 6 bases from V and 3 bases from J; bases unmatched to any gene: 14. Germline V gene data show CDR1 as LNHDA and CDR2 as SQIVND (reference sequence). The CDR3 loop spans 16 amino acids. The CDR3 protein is CASRSHRGRIFYEQYF. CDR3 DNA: TGTGCCAGTAGAAGTCACAGGGGCAGAATTTTCTACGAGCAGTACTTC.

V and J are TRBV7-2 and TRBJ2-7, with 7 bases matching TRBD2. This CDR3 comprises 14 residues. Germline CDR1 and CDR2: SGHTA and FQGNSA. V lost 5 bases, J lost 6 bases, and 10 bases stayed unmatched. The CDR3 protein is CASSPGLRLREQYF. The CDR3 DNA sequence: TGTGCCAGCAGCCCGGGACTACGACTACGCGAGCAGTACTTC.

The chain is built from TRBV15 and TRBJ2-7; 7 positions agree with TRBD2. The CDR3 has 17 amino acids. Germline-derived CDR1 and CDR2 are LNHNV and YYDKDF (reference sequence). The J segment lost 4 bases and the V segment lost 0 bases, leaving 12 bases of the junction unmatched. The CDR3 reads CATSRDRWAGELYEQYF. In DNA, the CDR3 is TGTGCCACCAGCAGAGATCGGTGGGCGGGAGAACTGTACGAGCAGTACTTC. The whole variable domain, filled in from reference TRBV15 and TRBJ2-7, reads DAMVIQNPRYQVTQFGKPVTLSCSQTLNHNVMYWYQQKSSQAPKLLFHYYDKDFNNEADTPDNFQSRRPNTSFCFLDIRSPGLGDTAMYLCATSRDRWAGELYEQYFGPGTRLTVT.